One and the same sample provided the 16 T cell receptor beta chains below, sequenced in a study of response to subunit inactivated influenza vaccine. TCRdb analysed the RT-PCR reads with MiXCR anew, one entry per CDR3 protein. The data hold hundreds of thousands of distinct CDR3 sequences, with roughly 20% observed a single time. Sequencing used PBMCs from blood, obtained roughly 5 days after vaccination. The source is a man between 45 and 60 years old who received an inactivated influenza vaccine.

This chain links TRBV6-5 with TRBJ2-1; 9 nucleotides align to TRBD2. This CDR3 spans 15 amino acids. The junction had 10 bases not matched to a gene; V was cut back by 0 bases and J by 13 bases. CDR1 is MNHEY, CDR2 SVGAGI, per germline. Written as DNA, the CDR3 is TGTGCCAGCAGTTACTCGATTAATAGCGGGAGAGGACAGTTCTTC. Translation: CASSYSINSGRGQFF.

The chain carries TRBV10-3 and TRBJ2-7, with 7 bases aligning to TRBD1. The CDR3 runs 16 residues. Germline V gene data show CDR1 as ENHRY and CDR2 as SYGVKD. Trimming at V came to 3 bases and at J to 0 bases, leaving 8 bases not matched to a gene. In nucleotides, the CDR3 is TGTGCCATCAGTGAACGTTGGACAGGACGCTCCTACGAGCAGTACTTC. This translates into CAISERWTGRSYEQYF.

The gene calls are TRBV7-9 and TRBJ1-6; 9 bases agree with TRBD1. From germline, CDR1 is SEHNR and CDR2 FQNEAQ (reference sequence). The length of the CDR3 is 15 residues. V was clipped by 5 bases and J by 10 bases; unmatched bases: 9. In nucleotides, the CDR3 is TGTGCCAGCAGCCCTCCCGGGACAGGGAAGTCACCCCTCCACTTT. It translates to CASSPPGTGKSPLHF.

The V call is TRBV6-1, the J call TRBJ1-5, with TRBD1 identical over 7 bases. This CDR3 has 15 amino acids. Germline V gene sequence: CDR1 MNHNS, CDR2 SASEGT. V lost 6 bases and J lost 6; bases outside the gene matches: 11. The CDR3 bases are TGTGCCAGCAGCCAAATACAGGGGACTGCTCAGCCCCAGCATTTT. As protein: CASSQIQGTAQPQHF.

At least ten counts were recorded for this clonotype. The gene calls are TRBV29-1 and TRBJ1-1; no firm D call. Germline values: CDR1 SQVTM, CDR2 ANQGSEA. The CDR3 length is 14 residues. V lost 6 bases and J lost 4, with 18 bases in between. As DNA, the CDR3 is TGCAGCGTCACTCACCGGGTCCAAACCACTGAAGCTTTCTTT. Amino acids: CSVTHRVQTTEAFF.

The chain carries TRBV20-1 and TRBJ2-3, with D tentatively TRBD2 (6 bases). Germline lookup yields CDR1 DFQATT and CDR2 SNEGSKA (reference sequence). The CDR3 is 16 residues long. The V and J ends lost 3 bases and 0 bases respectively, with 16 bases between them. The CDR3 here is CSARGHSGPSTDTQYF. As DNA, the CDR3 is TGCAGTGCTAGGGGCCATAGCGGACCTAGCACAGATACGCAGTATTTT.

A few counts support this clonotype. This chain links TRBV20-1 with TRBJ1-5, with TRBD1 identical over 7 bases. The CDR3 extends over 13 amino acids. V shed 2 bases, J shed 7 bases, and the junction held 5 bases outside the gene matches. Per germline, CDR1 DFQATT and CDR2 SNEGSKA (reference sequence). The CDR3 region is CSARITGEQPQHF. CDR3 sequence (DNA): TGCAGTGCTAGAATAACAGGGGAACAGCCCCAGCATTTT.

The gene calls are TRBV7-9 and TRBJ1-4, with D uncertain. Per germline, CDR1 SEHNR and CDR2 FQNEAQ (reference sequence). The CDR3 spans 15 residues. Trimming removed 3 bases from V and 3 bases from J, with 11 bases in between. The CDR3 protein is CASSFFSVANEKLFF. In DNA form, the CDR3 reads TGTGCCAGCAGCTTTTTCAGTGTCGCTAATGAAAAACTGTTTTTT.

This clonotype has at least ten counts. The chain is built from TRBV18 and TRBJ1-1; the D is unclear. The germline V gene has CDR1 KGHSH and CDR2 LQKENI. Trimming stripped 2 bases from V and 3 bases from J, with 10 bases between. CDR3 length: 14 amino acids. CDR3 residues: CASSPGLADTEAFF. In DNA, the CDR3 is TGTGCCAGCTCACCAGGTTTGGCAGACACTGAAGCTTTCTTT.

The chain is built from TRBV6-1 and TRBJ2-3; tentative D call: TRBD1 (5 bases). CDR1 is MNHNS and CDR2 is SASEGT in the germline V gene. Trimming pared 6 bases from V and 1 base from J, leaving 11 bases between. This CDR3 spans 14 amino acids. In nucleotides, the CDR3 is TGTGCCAGCAGCAAAGGGGCGGGCACAGATACGCAGTATTTT. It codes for CASSKGAGTDTQYF.

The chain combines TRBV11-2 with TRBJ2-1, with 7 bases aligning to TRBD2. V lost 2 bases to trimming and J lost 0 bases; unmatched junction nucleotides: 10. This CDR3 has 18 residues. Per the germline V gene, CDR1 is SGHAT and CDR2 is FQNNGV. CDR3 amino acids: CASSLRNSGLSSYNEQFF. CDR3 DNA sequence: TGTGCCAGCAGCTTAAGAAATAGCGGGTTGAGCTCCTACAATGAGCAGTTCTTC. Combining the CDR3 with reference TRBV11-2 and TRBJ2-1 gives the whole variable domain EAGVAQSPRYKIIEKRQSVAFWCNPISGHATLYWYQQILGQGPKLLIQFQNNGVVDDSQLPKDRFSAERLKGVDSTLKIQPAKLEDSAVYLCASSLRNSGLSSYNEQFFGPGTRLTVL.

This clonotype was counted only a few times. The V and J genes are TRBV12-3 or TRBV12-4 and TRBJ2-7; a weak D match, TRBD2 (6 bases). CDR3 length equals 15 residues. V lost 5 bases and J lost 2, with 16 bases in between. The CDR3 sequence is CASSKGLTETYEQYF. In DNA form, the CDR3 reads TGTGCCAGCAGTAAGGGACTCACCGAAACCTACGAGCAGTACTTC.

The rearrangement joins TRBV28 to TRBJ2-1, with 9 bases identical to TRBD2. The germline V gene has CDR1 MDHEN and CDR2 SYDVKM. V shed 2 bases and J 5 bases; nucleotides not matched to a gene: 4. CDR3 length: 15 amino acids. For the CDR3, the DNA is TGTGCCAGCAGTTTAGGCGGGAGGGCCGACAATGAGCAGTTCTTC. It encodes CASSLGGRADNEQFF.

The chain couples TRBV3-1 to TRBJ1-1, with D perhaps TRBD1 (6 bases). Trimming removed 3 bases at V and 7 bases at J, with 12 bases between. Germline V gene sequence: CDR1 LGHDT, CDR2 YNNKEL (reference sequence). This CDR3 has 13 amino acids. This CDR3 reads CASSHTPGVEAFF. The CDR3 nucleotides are TGTGCCAGCAGCCACACCCCAGGGGTTGAAGCTTTCTTT.

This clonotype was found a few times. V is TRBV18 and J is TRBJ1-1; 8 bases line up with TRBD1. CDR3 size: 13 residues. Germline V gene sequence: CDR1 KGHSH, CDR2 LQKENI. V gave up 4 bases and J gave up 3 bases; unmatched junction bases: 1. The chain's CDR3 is CASSQQGDTEAFF. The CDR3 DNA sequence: TGTGCCAGCTCACAACAGGGGGACACTGAAGCTTTCTTT.

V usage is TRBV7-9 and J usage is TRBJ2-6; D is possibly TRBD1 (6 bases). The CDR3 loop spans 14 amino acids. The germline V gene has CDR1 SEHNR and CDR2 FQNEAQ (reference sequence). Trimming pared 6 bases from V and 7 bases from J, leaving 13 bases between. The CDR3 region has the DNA TGTGCCAGCAGAGACAGGTCCCCAGCCAACGTCCTGACTTTC. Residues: CASRDRSPANVLTF.